Shown below are 26 T cell receptor beta chains from a single sample sequenced in a study of CD8 T cells in ankylosing spondylitis. TCRdb redid the calling of the 5' RACE reads with MiXCR, one entry per CDR3 protein. The sample lists 250,000 or so distinct CDR3 sequences, about 11% seen once, with 6% to 8.5% in the top ten. Specimen: blood, either unsorted or a sorted T cell fraction (not recorded which). These receptors were obtained from a male donor with ankylosing spondylitis or in good health (not recorded which).

In this sample, this clonotype turned up many times. This chain links TRBV9 with TRBJ2-7; D gene uncertain. This CDR3 region has 13 residues. The ends were cut back, 4 bases at V and 2 bases at J, with 10 bases in the middle. Germline CDR1 is SGDLS and CDR2 is YYNGEE. DNA of the CDR3: TGTGCCAGCAGCCCCCCTGGGGCCTACGAGCAGTACTTC. Amino acids: CASSPPGAYEQYF.

The chain joins TRBV27 to TRBJ1-6; no definite D call. Trimming stripped 1 base from V and 10 bases from J, with 14 bases between. Germline V gene lookup returns CDR1 MNHEY and CDR2 SMNVEV (reference sequence). The CDR3 covers 15 residues. CDR3 loop: CASSLFDQMRSPLHF. The CDR3 nucleotides are TGTGCCAGCAGTTTATTTGACCAGATGAGATCACCCCTCCACTTT.

The sample holds many counts of this clonotype. The rearrangement uses TRBV5-1 and TRBJ2-3; tentatively, D is TRBD2 (5 bases). Germline CDR1 is SGHRS and CDR2 is YFSETQ. The CDR3 is 15 residues long. The ends were cut back, 0 bases at V and 2 bases at J, with 10 bases in the middle. The CDR3 region has the DNA TGCGCCAGCAGCTTGGTTGTCGGGAACACAGATACGCAGTATTTT. It codes for CASSLVVGNTDTQYF.

With regard to this clonotype: Compared with germline, one end of the junction differs, possibly owing to a read error. This chain uses TRBV6-1 with TRBJ2-1; 12 bases are a match to TRBD2. CDR1 is MNHNS, CDR2 SASEGT, per germline. The CDR3 length is 12 residues. CDR3 DNA sequence: TGTGCCACGGGACTAGCGGGTCCCGGCCTCATCTTC. As protein: CATGLAGPGLIF.

This clonotype came up many times. V gene TRBV12-3 or TRBV12-4 combines with J gene TRBJ2-1, with TRBD2 matching over 7 bases. The CDR3 is 14 amino acids. The trim removed 5 bases at V and 2 bases at J, leaving 3 bases unmatched. Written as DNA, the CDR3 is TGTGCCAGCAGTACAGCGGGACCCTACAATGAGCAGTTCTTC. This gives the protein CASSTAGPYNEQFF.

The chain has TRBV29-1 and TRBJ1-1; no clear D gene. The V gene's germline CDR1 is SQVTM and CDR2 ANQGSEA. CDR3 length equals 14 residues. V was cut by 3 bases and J by 2 bases, with 13 bases left in between. CDR3 bases: TGCAGCGTTGACTCTGTGGGCCTAAACACTGAAGCTTTCTTT. Its translation: CSVDSVGLNTEAFF.

This sequence joins TRBV6-5 and TRBJ2-5, with 10 bases matching TRBD2. The trim removed 0 bases at V and 5 bases at J, leaving 12 bases unmatched. CDR1 is MNHEY and CDR2 is SVGAGI in the germline V gene. CDR3 length: 18 amino acids. The CDR3 coding sequence is TGTGCCAGCAGTTACTCGAGGAGTATAGCTAGCGGGAGTGAGACCCAGTACTTC. It encodes CASSYSRSIASGSETQYF.

This clonotype has a handful of counts. This chain uses TRBV7-2 with TRBJ2-1; TRBD2 matches at 11 bases. There are 14 residues in the CDR3. J was trimmed by 5 bases and V by 6 bases; bases with no gene match: 3. Germline lookup yields CDR1 SGHTA and CDR2 FQGNSA. The CDR3 DNA reads TGTGCCAGCAGGAAGACTAGCGGGAACAATGAGCAGTTCTTC. Amino acid sequence: CASRKTSGNNEQFF.

V is TRBV5-1 and J is TRBJ2-7; weak D call: TRBD1 (5 bases). V dropped 0 bases and J dropped 3 bases, with 13 bases sitting between them. This CDR3 comprises 15 residues. Germline V lookup: CDR1 SGHRS, CDR2 YFSETQ. In DNA form, the CDR3 reads TGCGCCAGCAGCTTGGAGGCAGGGATATACTACGAGCAGTACTTC. Translating gives CASSLEAGIYYEQYF.

This clonotype was picked up a small number of times. The rearrangement joins TRBV11-2 to TRBJ2-1, with D hard to call. CDR1 SGHAT and CDR2 FQNNGV come from the germline V gene. This CDR3 contains 12 residues. Trimming took off 3 bases at V and 8 bases at J, with 8 bases between the two ends. CDR3 coding DNA: TGTGCCAGCAGCTTGGTACCTTATGAGCAGTTCTTC. Protein: CASSLVPYEQFF.

This clonotype has at least ten counts. The rearrangement joins TRBV5-1 to TRBJ2-2; TRBD2 matches 9 bases. V lost 5 bases, J lost 3 bases, and 8 bases stayed unmatched. The CDR3 has 16 amino acids. CDR1 and CDR2 from the germline V gene are SGHRS and YFSETQ. Written as DNA, the CDR3 is TGCGCCAGCAGAGCTAGCGGGACGGACTACACCGGGGAGCTGTTTTTT. Its protein is CASRASGTDYTGELFF.

There are many counts of this clonotype. The rearrangement links TRBV5-5 to TRBJ2-6, with D uncertain. The CDR3 runs to 15 residues. Trimming cost V 4 bases and J 4 bases, with 12 bases left between them. Germline assignment: CDR1 SGHKS and CDR2 YYEKEE (reference sequence). DNA for the CDR3: TGTGCCAGCAGCCTGGTGGGGTACGGGGCCAACGTCCTGACTTTC. This translates into CASSLVGYGANVLTF.

This clonotype came up many times. Here the CDR3 reads CASKVEGSYEQYF. CDR3 nucleotides: TGCGCCAGCAAGGTCGAGGGATCCTACGAGCAGTACTTC. This chain connects TRBV10-1 to TRBJ2-7, with a possible D match to TRBD2 (5 bases). With 7 bases removed from V and 1 base from J, the gap between germline ends came to 11 bases. Germline loops: CDR1 WNHNN, CDR2 SYGVQD (reference sequence). The CDR3 is 13 residues long.

The rearrangement uses TRBV2 and TRBJ2-5, with TRBD2 identical over 8 bases. In germline, CDR1 is SNHLY, CDR2 FYNNEI. This CDR3 has 17 amino acids. V lost 0 bases, J lost 2 bases, and 8 bases stayed unmatched. The CDR3 here is CASSEARDSGAQETQYF. CDR3 nucleotide sequence: TGTGCCAGCAGTGAAGCGCGGGATAGCGGGGCGCAAGAGACCCAGTACTTC. Full variable domain (missing parts from reference TRBV2 and TRBJ2-5): EPEVTQTPSHQVTQMGQEVILRCVPISNHLYFYWYRQILGQKVEFLVSFYNNEISEKSEIFDDQFSVERPDGSNFTLKIRSTKLEDSAMYFCASSEARDSGAQETQYFGPGTRLLVL.

This clonotype appeared many times. V and J are TRBV5-1 and TRBJ1-1; 7 bases map to TRBD1. The V gene end was trimmed by 2 bases and the J gene end by 1 base; junction bases not matched to a gene: 11. CDR3 size: 17 residues. Germline CDR1 and CDR2: SGHRS and YFSETQ. The CDR3 DNA reads as TGCGCCAGCAGCTTAGGACGGGCAGGGGGATCGAACACTGAAGCTTTCTTT. Translation: CASSLGRAGGSNTEAFF.

About this clonotype itself: Mismatch with germline at one junction end may stem from a read error. J is TRBJ2-2 and V is TRBV28; 12 bases fit TRBD2. The CDR3 sequence is 14 residues long. Germline CDR1 and CDR2: MDHEN and SYDVKM. The CDR3 nucleotides are TGTGTCAGCAGTTTTACTAGCGGGAGGTGGGAGCTGTTTTTT. Residues: CVSSFTSGRWELFF.

This clonotype was seen ten or more times. The rearrangement joins TRBV15 to TRBJ2-5; 12 positions match TRBD2. V lost 5 bases, J lost 2 bases, and 3 bases stayed unmatched. This CDR3 is 15 amino acids long. Germline V gene data show CDR1 as LNHNV and CDR2 as YYDKDF (reference sequence). In DNA, the CDR3 is TGTGCCACCAGCCGGACTAGCGGGGAACAAGAGACCCAGTACTTC. This codes for CATSRTSGEQETQYF.

This clonotype was detected many times. The chain is built from TRBV5-1 and TRBJ2-3; 8 bases map to TRBD2. The CDR3 is made up of 15 amino acids. J was trimmed by 2 bases and V by 3 bases; bases with no gene match: 5. Per the germline V gene, CDR1 is SGHRS and CDR2 is YFSETQ. CDR3 in DNA: TGCGCCAGCAGCTCCGGGGGGGGGTTCACAGATACGCAGTATTTT. Encoded protein: CASSSGGGFTDTQYF.

The chain uses TRBV7-3 and TRBJ2-1, with a weak D call TRBD2 (6 bases). The CDR3 loop spans 14 amino acids. Germline V gene lookup returns CDR1 SGHTA and CDR2 FQGTGA. V was shortened by 4 bases and J by 7 bases, with 14 bases between the two germline ends. For the CDR3, the DNA is TGTGCCAGCAGCTCCCCGACTAGTCCTAATGAGCAGTTCTTC. It specifies CASSSPTSPNEQFF.

This clonotype appeared many times. The V call is TRBV20-1, the J call TRBJ2-5; 10 bases match TRBD1. The CDR3 extends over 14 amino acids. The germline CDR1 and CDR2 sequences are DFQATT and SNEGSKA (reference sequence). J gave up 4 bases and V 5 bases, and 7 bases lay outside the gene matches. CDR3 residues: CSAAGTGDSETQYF. The CDR3 region has the DNA TGCAGTGCTGCCGGGACAGGGGACTCAGAGACCCAGTACTTC.

This clonotype was counted many times. The chain is built from TRBV5-4 and TRBJ2-2, with D possibly being TRBD2 (6 bases). There are 15 residues in the CDR3. Germline V gene sequence: CDR1 SGHNT, CDR2 YYREEE (reference sequence). The V end lost 4 bases, the J end lost 4 bases, and 14 bases lay between the germline ends. CDR3 residues: CASSPGLSGTGELFF. CDR3 coding DNA: TGTGCCAGCAGCCCGGGACTTTCGGGCACCGGGGAGCTGTTTTTT.

In this sample, this clonotype turned up many times. The chain employs TRBV29-1 and TRBJ2-5; tentative D call: TRBD1 (6 bases). V was pared by 4 bases and J by 5 bases, with 14 bases between. CDR3 length equals 13 residues. The V gene's germline CDR1 is SQVTM and CDR2 ANQGSEA. The CDR3 nucleotides are TGCAGCGTTGGGACAGTTCAGCAGGAGACCCAGTACTTC. It encodes CSVGTVQQETQYF.

The V gene is TRBV5-1, the J gene TRBJ2-2; D gene uncertain. V was shortened by 3 bases and J by 6 bases, with 21 bases between the two germline ends. The germline gives CDR1 SGHRS, CDR2 YFSETQ. This CDR3 has 17 residues. The CDR3 spells CASSSTLRSIGPGELFF. CDR3 sequence (DNA): TGCGCCAGCAGCTCCACCCTCCGGTCTATCGGGCCCGGGGAGCTGTTTTTT.

The chain uses TRBV27 and TRBJ2-7, with D possibly TRBD1 on 5 matching bases. This CDR3 spans 13 amino acids. V dropped 4 bases and J dropped 0 bases, with 7 bases sitting between them. Germline CDR1 MNHEY, CDR2 SMNVEV (reference sequence). The CDR3 here is CASSSTASYEQYF. CDR3 nucleotides: TGTGCCAGCAGTTCGACAGCCTCCTACGAGCAGTACTTC.

This clonotype was observed at least ten times. The chain couples TRBV6-1 to TRBJ1-1, with D possibly being TRBD1 (5 bases). The CDR3 contains 14 residues. From germline, CDR1 is MNHNS and CDR2 SASEGT. The ends were cut back, 7 bases at V and 4 bases at J, with 16 bases in the middle. As DNA, the CDR3 is TGTGCCAGCACCCCCAGAGCGAGGGGCACTGAAGCTTTCTTT. It encodes CASTPRARGTEAFF.

This clonotype was seen at least ten times. The J gene is TRBJ1-1, the V gene TRBV20-1; 7 nucleotides line up with TRBD1. Germline V gene data show CDR1 as DFQATT and CDR2 as SNEGSKA (reference sequence). The CDR3 consists of 11 residues. The junction had 3 bases not matched to a gene; V was cut back by 5 bases and J by 6 bases. CDR3: CSASGTAEAFF. DNA of the CDR3: TGCAGTGCTTCCGGGACAGCTGAAGCTTTCTTT.